This T cell receptor (beta chain) stems from a study of blood T cell repertoires in COVID-19. Study at large: Sources were T cells, B-cell-depleted T cells, or PBMCs; the material itself was cDNA or gDNA.

Assignments of participants to cohorts depended upon their own reported clinical history. Either two negative PCRs, clearance, or symptom resolution qualified Cohort 3 donors as recovered. In the authors' methods: Nucleated cell counts were estimated from reference gene primer amplification. Generated by immunoSEQ multiplex PCR, the TCRdb table keeps only in-frame clones and is missing some. V and J calls and clone size come straight from that table; D and trimming were deduced from the DNA. Of around 110,000 clones in the sample, 84% are singletons; the top ten hold about 4%. The V gene end was trimmed by 4 bases and the J gene end by 5 bases; junction bases not matched to a gene: 7. CDR1 KGHSH and CDR2 LQKENI come from the germline V gene. The CDR3 has 14 residues.

Sequenced material: PBMCs or T cells enriched from blood (not recorded which). This receptor was identified in a woman in her 30s who had recovered from COVID-19. The chain links TRBV18 to TRBJ2-5, with 7 bases matching TRBD1. The DNA of the CDR3 is TGTGCCAGCTCACGGGGACAGTTGATGGAGACCCAGTACTTC. Translated: CASSRGQLMETQYF.